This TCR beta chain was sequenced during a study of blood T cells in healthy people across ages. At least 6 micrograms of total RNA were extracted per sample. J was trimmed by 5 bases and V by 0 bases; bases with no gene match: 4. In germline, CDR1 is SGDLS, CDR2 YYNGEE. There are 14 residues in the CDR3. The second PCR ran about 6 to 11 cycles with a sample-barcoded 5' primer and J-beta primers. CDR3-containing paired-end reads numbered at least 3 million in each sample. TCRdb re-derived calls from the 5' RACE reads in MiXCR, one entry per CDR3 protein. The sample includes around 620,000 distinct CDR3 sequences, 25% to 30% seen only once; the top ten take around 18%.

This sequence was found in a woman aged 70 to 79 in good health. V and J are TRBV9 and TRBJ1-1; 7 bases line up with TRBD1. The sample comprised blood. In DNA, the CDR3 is TGTGCCAGCAGCGTAGGCAGGGGGAAGACTGAAGCTTTCTTT. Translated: CASSVGRGKTEAFF.